The 19 T cell receptor beta chains presented below share a single source sample, sequenced in a study of persistence of HIV-infected CD4 T cells (dated by TCRdb to about 2020). According to the study, the label for this sample's treatment or condition signals: suppressive antiretroviral therapy. Lysates of CMV-infected fibroblasts were used at about 10 ug/mL for cell stimulation. Nonresponding CD40L-negative CD69-negative CD45RO-high memory CD4+ T cells were sorted as memory populations depleted of antigen-responding cells. TCRbeta repertoires were sequenced from genomic DNA with the immunoSEQ hsTCRB assay version 4 in survey mode. Held by TCRdb, this immuneACCESS table contains in-frame sequences only and omits some clones. Under half of the omission traces to an unresolved V gene where checked; the cause of the rest is unknown. Present in this sample are 48,000 or so clones, around 75% of which were seen just once. The ten largest account for approximately 3% of the sample.

Their recognized antigens are unknown. Sequenced here: CD4+ T cells sorted from PBMCs after 18-hour stimulation, sampled from a patient who received antiretroviral therapy. In the paper's terms, the cell subset or site label means: CD40L-CD69- CD45RO-high memory CD4 T cells not responding to CMV lysate. Receptor source: an adult man with HIV who was CMV-seropositive.

By share of the sample, this clone is medium-sized. This chain uses TRBV29-1 with TRBJ2-3; 7 bases are shared with TRBD1. CDR1 SQVTM and CDR2 ANQGSEA come from the germline V gene. CDR3 length: 14 amino acids. With 7 bases clipped from V and 0 bases from J, the junction kept 7 bases outside the gene matches. The CDR3 protein is CSAFGQASTDTQYF. The CDR3 DNA reads as TGCAGCGCCTTTGGACAGGCGAGCACAGATACGCAGTATTTT.

The chain links TRBV2 to TRBJ1-1; no definite D call. This CDR3 has 12 residues. Deletions cut 7 bases from V and 2 bases from J, with 8 bases between. CDR1 and CDR2 (germline): SNHLY, FYNNEI. CDR3 coding DNA: TGTGCCAGCACGGGCGCTAACACTGAAGCTTTCTTT. It specifies CASTGANTEAFF.

This chain uses TRBV14 with TRBJ1-1; TRBD1 is a possible D gene (6 bases). The germline CDR1 and CDR2 sequences are SGHDN and FVKESK. The V and J ends lost 4 bases and 3 bases respectively, with 18 bases between them. The CDR3 is 16 amino acids. The CDR3 loop is CASSRGTGRGYTEAFF. CDR3 DNA: TGTGCCAGCAGCCGAGGTACAGGGCGGGGGTACACTGAAGCTTTCTTT.

This clone has more than one count but fewer than ten. The chain carries TRBV7-6 and TRBJ2-1; 10 positions agree with TRBD2. The length of the CDR3 is 17 residues. The J segment lost 5 bases and the V segment lost 5 bases, leaving 12 bases of the junction unmatched. Looked up from germline, CDR1 is SGHVS and CDR2 is FNYEAQ. CDR3 nucleotide sequence: TGTGCCAGCAGCGCCCGAGCCTTAGCGGGGGGAAACAATGAGCAGTTCTTC. It encodes CASSARALAGGNNEQFF.

CDR3 amino acids: CASIHSPTRDLYGYTF. The CDR3 DNA reads TGTGCCAGTATACACAGTCCGACCCGGGACCTGTATGGCTACACCTTC. The rearrangement uses TRBV19 and TRBJ1-2, with a tentative D call TRBD1 (5 bases). CDR1 is LNHDA and CDR2 is SQIVND in the germline V gene (reference sequence). The CDR3 spans 16 residues. Trimming took 7 bases from V and 5 from J, leaving 23 bases between them.

This clone is medium-sized by share. The gene calls are TRBV11-1 and TRBJ2-1, with 7 bases that match TRBD1. The length of the CDR3 is 16 residues. Losses at the gene ends were 2 bases for V and 4 bases for J; bases not matched to a gene: 8. The germline V gene encodes CDR1 SGHAT and CDR2 FQDESV (reference sequence). CDR3 sequence (DNA): TGTGCCAGCAGCTTAAAGGACAGGTCCCTATACAATGAGCAGTTCTTC. Its translation: CASSLKDRSLYNEQFF.

V is TRBV5-1 and J is TRBJ2-4; D call uncertain. The CDR3 is 12 amino acids. Germline V gene lookup returns CDR1 SGHRS and CDR2 YFSETQ. Trimming took off 8 bases at V and 0 bases at J, with 6 bases between the two ends. CDR3 DNA: TGCGCCAGAAACATAGCCAAAAACATTCAGTACTTC. It specifies CARNIAKNIQYF.

The genes are TRBV7-8 and TRBJ1-3; D not resolved. This CDR3 is built from 18 residues. Germline V gives CDR1 SGHVS, CDR2 FQNEAQ. V was clipped by 4 bases and J by 0 bases, with 19 bases between them. The CDR3 DNA reads as TGTGCCAGCAGCTCCGAGGCGACCGGACCCATCTCTGGAAACACCATATATTTT. Its translation is CASSSEATGPISGNTIYF.

This sequence joins TRBV4-1 and TRBJ1-5, with 7 bases aligning to TRBD1. The V gene end was trimmed by 4 bases and the J gene end by 2 bases; junction bases not matched to a gene: 2. Germline assignment: CDR1 MGHRA and CDR2 YSYEKL. CDR3 size: 14 residues. The CDR3 is CASSLGQGNQPQHF. Here the CDR3 DNA reads TGCGCCAGCAGCCTCGGACAGGGCAATCAGCCCCAGCATTTT.

The table lists this clone with a count of one. The chain is built from TRBV3-1 (or the pseudogene TRBV3-2) and TRBJ1-1; no definite D call. Per the germline V gene, CDR1 is LGHDT and CDR2 is YNNKEL (reference sequence). Trimming took off 3 bases at V and 5 bases at J, with 19 bases between the two ends. The CDR3 length is 16 residues. This chain's CDR3 is CASSQVSPKGRTEAFF. DNA of the CDR3: TGTGCCAGCAGCCAGGTTAGCCCAAAGGGCAGGACTGAAGCTTTCTTT.

This rearrangement joins TRBV3-1 (or the pseudogene TRBV3-2) to TRBJ1-2; weak D call: TRBD1 (6 bases). Germline V gene sequence: CDR1 LGHDT, CDR2 YNNKEL (reference sequence). The CDR3 sequence is 14 residues long. Between the trimmed V and J ends, which lost 0 bases and 4 bases, there was a span of 9 bases. CDR3 sequence (DNA): TGTGCCAGCAGCCAAGATGGGACAACCTATGGCTACACCTTC. Its protein is CASSQDGTTYGYTF.

V and J are TRBV7-2 and TRBJ1-3; a possible D gene is TRBD1 (6 bases). The CDR3 covers 15 residues. Germline V gene data show CDR1 as SGHTA and CDR2 as FQGNSA. Trimming cost V 5 bases and J 2 bases, with 13 bases left between them. The CDR3 DNA reads as TGTGCCAGCAGCAATGGGGGGGCGGCTGGAAACACCATATATTTT. It codes for CASSNGGAAGNTIYF.

The chain recombines TRBV27 with TRBJ1-2; no clear D gene. The germline V gene has CDR1 MNHEY and CDR2 SMNVEV (reference sequence). Trimming stripped 2 bases from V and 2 bases from J, with 15 bases between. The length of the CDR3 is 16 residues. The CDR3 sequence is CASSLNPGRINYGYTF. The CDR3 DNA is TGTGCCAGCAGTTTAAACCCTGGGAGGATAAACTATGGCTACACCTTC.

This chain joins TRBV4-2 and TRBJ2-1; TRBD2 aligns across 8 bases. J was trimmed by 4 bases and V by 0 bases; bases with no gene match: 8. The CDR3 totals 17 residues. From germline, CDR1 is LGHNA and CDR2 YNFKEQ. This CDR3 reads CASSQEPLKRGYNEQFF. The DNA for the CDR3 is TGTGCCAGCAGCCAAGAGCCCTTAAAGCGGGGGTACAATGAGCAGTTCTTC.

CDR3 coding DNA: TGTGCCAGCAGGCAGGGGGGCAGCGCATATGGCTACACCTTC. Its translation is CASRQGGSAYGYTF. The rearrangement links TRBV2 to TRBJ1-2, with 7 bases fitting TRBD1. The CDR3 covers 14 residues. Germline V gene sequence: CDR1 SNHLY, CDR2 FYNNEI. Trimming removed 6 bases from V and 5 bases from J; junction bases left unmatched: 9.

J is TRBJ2-2 and V is TRBV4-3; D remains unclear. Germline V gene data show CDR1 as LGHNA and CDR2 as YSLEER. This CDR3 comprises 14 residues. Trimming shortened V by 0 bases and J by 9 bases, and 11 bases separated the two germline ends. This CDR3 reads CASSQDHGQRELFF. The CDR3 coding sequence is TGCGCCAGCAGCCAAGATCATGGTCAAAGGGAGCTGTTTTTT.

This chain links TRBV7-9 with TRBJ2-7; maybe TRBD1 (5 bases). Trimming took off 2 bases at V and 5 bases at J, with 13 bases between the two ends. Germline V gene lookup returns CDR1 SEHNR and CDR2 FQNEAQ (reference sequence). The CDR3 is 14 amino acids. CDR3 coding DNA: TGTGCCAGCAGCTTATACAGGTCGGTCGACGAGCAGTACTTC. Protein: CASSLYRSVDEQYF. Full variable domain (missing parts from reference TRBV7-9 and TRBJ2-7): DTGVSQNPRHKITKRGQNVTFRCDPISEHNRLYWYRQTLGQGPEFLTYFQNEAQLEKSRLLSDRFSAERPKGSFSTLEIQRTEQGDSAMYLCASSLYRSVDEQYFGPGTRLTVT.

By its share, this clone is medium-sized. This specimen includes other DNA sequences encoding the same CDR3. The gene calls are TRBV18 and TRBJ1-3, with D perhaps TRBD1 (5 bases). Germline CDR1 is KGHSH and CDR2 is LQKENI. The ends were cut back, 3 bases at V and 3 bases at J, with 12 bases in the middle. The CDR3 consists of 15 residues. The CDR3 region is CASSPNTQGGNTIYF. The CDR3 region has the DNA TGTGCCAGCTCACCGAACACCCAGGGTGGAAACACCATATATTTT.

V usage is TRBV3-1 (or the pseudogene TRBV3-2) and J usage is TRBJ1-1, with TRBD1 as a possible D gene (5 bases). Per the germline V gene, CDR1 is LGHDT and CDR2 is YNNKEL (reference sequence). This CDR3 spans 13 amino acids. The V gene lost 4 bases and the J gene lost 11 bases, with 17 bases spanning the gap. The CDR3 DNA follows: TGTGCCAGCAGCCCTCCGACCCAAGGGGAGGCTTTCTTT. Translation: CASSPPTQGEAFF.